This T cell receptor beta chain is from a study of response to subunit inactivated influenza vaccine. Study observations and caveats: With each seasonal influenza vaccination, the authors suggested, few new T cells are recruited.

TCRdb re-called the RT-PCR reads with MiXCR, one entry per CDR3 protein. The table shows around 650,000 distinct CDR3 sequences, with 15% to 19% occurring only once. Trimming removed 2 bases at V and 0 bases at J, with 8 bases between. Germline assignment: CDR1 SGHTA and CDR2 FQGNSA. The CDR3 is 14 amino acids. Regarding this clonotype: Its antigen is unidentified.

The TCR originated in a man over 45 who received an inactivated influenza vaccine. The sequences come from PBMCs from blood, collected roughly 12 days after vaccination. This chain joins TRBV7-2 and TRBJ2-7; TRBD2 might be the D (5 bases). CDR3 coding DNA: TGTGCCAGCAGCTTATGGCGGGTCTCCTACGAGCAGTACTTC. It encodes CASSLWRVSYEQYF.